This T cell receptor beta chain is drawn from a study of blood T cell repertoires in COVID-19. Study as a whole: Collection of acute and convalescent COVID-19 samples took place in the United States, Italy and Spain. The analysed material was cDNA or gDNA that came from T cells, B-cell-depleted T cells, or PBMCs.

The Seattle patients, enrolled during active infection, were followed longitudinally. Methods used by the authors: It was from reference gene primer amplification that nucleated cell counts were estimated. Profiling relied on immunoSEQ multiplex PCR, and the TCRdb table lists in-frame clones only, not all of them. D and trimming were read from the DNA, whereas the V and J calls and clone size are those reported in that table. The sample gives about 180,000 clones, about 81% of which show up once; 10% to 15% is in the top ten. The germline CDR1 and CDR2 sequences are SEHNR and FQNEAQ (reference sequence). Trimming stripped 4 bases from V and 4 bases from J, with 10 bases between. This CDR3 region has 14 residues.

Sequencing was performed on peripheral blood. V is TRBV7-9 and J is TRBJ2-2, with D possibly matching TRBD2 (5 bases). The receptor comes from a woman of 80 years or more with COVID-19, enrolled during active disease. The CDR3 is CASSWVAGTGELFF. CDR3 nucleotide sequence: TGTGCCAGCAGCTGGGTGGCGGGCACCGGGGAGCTGTTTTTT.